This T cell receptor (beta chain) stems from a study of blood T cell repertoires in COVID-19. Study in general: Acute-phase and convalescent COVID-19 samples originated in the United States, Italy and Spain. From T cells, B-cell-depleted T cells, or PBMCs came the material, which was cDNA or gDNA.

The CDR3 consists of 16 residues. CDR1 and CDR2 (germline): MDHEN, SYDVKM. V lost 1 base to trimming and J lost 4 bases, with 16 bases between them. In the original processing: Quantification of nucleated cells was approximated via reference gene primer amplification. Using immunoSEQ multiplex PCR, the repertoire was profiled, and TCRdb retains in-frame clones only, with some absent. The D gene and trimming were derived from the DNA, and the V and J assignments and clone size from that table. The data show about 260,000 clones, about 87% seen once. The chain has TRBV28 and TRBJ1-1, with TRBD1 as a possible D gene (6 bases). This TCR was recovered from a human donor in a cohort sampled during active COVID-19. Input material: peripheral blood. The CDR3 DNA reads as TGTGCCAGCAGTTTATCAACAGGGAATATGGCCACTGAAGCTTTCTTT. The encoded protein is CASSLSTGNMATEAFF. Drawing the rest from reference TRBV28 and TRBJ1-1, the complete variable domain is DVKVTQSSRYLVKRTGEKVFLECVQDMDHENMFWYRQDPGLGLRLIYFSYDVKMKEKGDIPEGYSVSREKKERFSLILESASTNQTSMYLCASSLSTGNMATEAFFGQGTRLTVV.